This is a list of T cell receptor beta chains from one sample in a study of blood T cell repertoires in COVID-19. Clones were sequenced by immunoSEQ multiplex PCR, and TCRdb holds only the in-frame ones, with some missing. The data show about 140,000 clones, around 83% seen once. Source material: peripheral blood. These receptors were taken from a woman of 80 years or more with acute or convalescent COVID-19. Both conserved end residues are part of each CDR3. Fields, in order: D gene, J gene, V gene, clone size, CDR3 DNA, CDR3 protein. The D gene is left open where the match is weak. Rows give clone size only sometimes, using once, few, many, or a class for an expanded clone.

d_call: TRBD2; j_call: TRBJ2-1; v_call: TRBV5-1; clone_size: -; cdr3_nt: TGCGCCAGCAGACTTGAGCGGGAGCTCAATGAGCAGTTCTTC; cdr3_aa: CASRLERELNEQFF
d_call: -; j_call: TRBJ2-2; v_call: TRBV5-6; clone_size: once; cdr3_nt: TGTGCCAGCAGCTTGGGGGGACTGAGGAACACCGGGGAGCTGTTTTTT; cdr3_aa: CASSLGGLRNTGELFF
d_call: TRBD1; j_call: TRBJ1-2; v_call: TRBV28; clone_size: -; cdr3_nt: TGTGCCAGCAGATCCACAGGGGACTATGGCTACACCTTC; cdr3_aa: CASRSTGDYGYTF
d_call: -; j_call: TRBJ1-1; v_call: TRBV5-1; clone_size: -; cdr3_nt: TGCGCCAGCAGCTTGACAGGGTTCACAACTGAAGCTTTCTTT; cdr3_aa: CASSLTGFTTEAFF
d_call: TRBD1; j_call: TRBJ2-6; v_call: TRBV18; clone_size: few; cdr3_nt: TGTGCCAGCTCACCTACAGGGGGAACTAATGGGGCCAACGTCCTGACTTTC; cdr3_aa: CASSPTGGTNGANVLTF
d_call: -; j_call: TRBJ1-2; v_call: TRBV29-1; clone_size: -; cdr3_nt: TGCAGCGTTAGGAAAACAGTAGGCTATGGCTACACCTTC; cdr3_aa: CSVRKTVGYGYTF
d_call: TRBD2; j_call: TRBJ2-3; v_call: TRBV6-1; clone_size: -; cdr3_nt: TGTGCCAGCAGTGAGATACTAGCGGAAGACACAGATACGCAGTATTTT; cdr3_aa: CASSEILAEDTDTQYF
d_call: TRBD1; j_call: TRBJ1-5; v_call: TRBV19; clone_size: -; cdr3_nt: TGTGCCAGTACTCAAACAGGGGTAAACAATCAGCCCCAGCATTTT; cdr3_aa: CASTQTGVNNQPQHF
d_call: -; j_call: TRBJ1-2; v_call: TRBV7-9; clone_size: few; cdr3_nt: TGTGCCAGCAGCTTAGCACGGCAGGGACAAAATGGCTACACCTTC; cdr3_aa: CASSLARQGQNGYTF
d_call: TRBD2; j_call: TRBJ2-5; v_call: TRBV10-3; clone_size: -; cdr3_nt: TGTGCCATCAGCGGGGGGGCAGGGACTGAAGGGACCCAGTACTTC; cdr3_aa: CAISGGAGTEGTQYF
d_call: TRBD1; j_call: TRBJ1-6; v_call: TRBV27; clone_size: -; cdr3_nt: TGTGCCAGCAGTTTATTTCATTTAGGGGACAGGGCGAATTCACCCCTCCACTTT; cdr3_aa: CASSLFHLGDRANSPLHF
d_call: -; j_call: TRBJ2-1; v_call: TRBV10-3; clone_size: few; cdr3_nt: TGTGCCATCAGTGAGTCGATGGCGGGGAAATACAATGAGCAGTTCTTC; cdr3_aa: CAISESMAGKYNEQFF
d_call: -; j_call: TRBJ2-4; v_call: TRBV5-5; clone_size: -; cdr3_nt: TGTGCCAGCAGCTTGACCGATTTGGCCAGGAACATTCAGTACTTC; cdr3_aa: CASSLTDLARNIQYF
d_call: TRBD1; j_call: TRBJ1-6; v_call: TRBV6-5; clone_size: -; cdr3_nt: TGTGCCAGCAGTTCCGACAGGGGGAGTAATTCACCCCTCCACTTT; cdr3_aa: CASSSDRGSNSPLHF
d_call: TRBD1; j_call: TRBJ1-6; v_call: TRBV2; clone_size: once; cdr3_nt: TGTGCCAGCAGTTTACAGGGGGCAAGGGGTAATTCACCCCTCCACTTT; cdr3_aa: CASSLQGARGNSPLHF
d_call: -; j_call: TRBJ2-5; v_call: TRBV12-3/TRBV12-4; clone_size: once; cdr3_nt: TGTGCCAGCAGTTTTATTCCAGGCGCGACCCAGTACTTC; cdr3_aa: CASSFIPGATQYF
d_call: -; j_call: TRBJ2-1; v_call: TRBV12-2; clone_size: -; cdr3_nt: TGTGCAAGTCGTTCAAAAACGGGACTAGCGGGAGGAGGTGATGAGCAGTTCTTC; cdr3_aa: CASRSKTGLAGGGDEQFF
d_call: -; j_call: TRBJ2-5; v_call: TRBV6-5; clone_size: -; cdr3_nt: TGTGCCAGCAGGCGGGACCTTGGATTGGAGACCCAGTACTTC; cdr3_aa: CASRRDLGLETQYF
d_call: -; j_call: TRBJ2-7; v_call: TRBV27; clone_size: -; cdr3_nt: TGTGCCAGCAGCCTATACAGGGATTCCTACGAGCAGTACTTC; cdr3_aa: CASSLYRDSYEQYF
d_call: TRBD2; j_call: TRBJ2-3; v_call: TRBV28; clone_size: few; cdr3_nt: TGTGCCAGCAGTACTCAGGGACTAGCGGGCACAGATACGCAGTATTTT; cdr3_aa: CASSTQGLAGTDTQYF
d_call: TRBD1; j_call: TRBJ1-2; v_call: TRBV27; clone_size: -; cdr3_nt: TGTGCCAGCAGTGTATTAACAGGGGCGGTGGCCTATGGCTACACCTTC; cdr3_aa: CASSVLTGAVAYGYTF
d_call: -; j_call: TRBJ1-4; v_call: TRBV5-1; clone_size: -; cdr3_nt: TGCGCCAGCAGCCGGGCAACTAATGAAAAACTGTTTTTT; cdr3_aa: CASSRATNEKLFF
d_call: TRBD1; j_call: TRBJ2-7; v_call: TRBV4-2; clone_size: -; cdr3_nt: TGTGCCAGCAGCCTAAACCTACAGGGGCCACGCTACGAGCAGTACTTC; cdr3_aa: CASSLNLQGPRYEQYF
d_call: TRBD2; j_call: TRBJ2-2; v_call: TRBV12-5; clone_size: -; cdr3_nt: TGTGCTAGTGCCTTCAAAGCGGGGGGGCTCACCGGGGAGCTGTTTTTT; cdr3_aa: CASAFKAGGLTGELFF
d_call: -; j_call: TRBJ1-2; v_call: TRBV4-2; clone_size: -; cdr3_nt: TGTGCCAGCAGCCAAGCCGTTCTTTATGGCTACACCTTC; cdr3_aa: CASSQAVLYGYTF
d_call: -; j_call: TRBJ2-2; v_call: TRBV5-4; clone_size: -; cdr3_nt: TGTGCCAGCAGCCCCGGAGGGTCAGCTAACACCGGGGAGCTGTTTTTT; cdr3_aa: CASSPGGSANTGELFF
d_call: -; j_call: TRBJ1-2; v_call: TRBV7-9; clone_size: -; cdr3_nt: TGTGCCAGCAGCCCCCGAGGCTATGGCTACACCTTC; cdr3_aa: CASSPRGYGYTF
d_call: -; j_call: TRBJ1-1; v_call: TRBV19; clone_size: -; cdr3_nt: TGTGCCAGTAGTATAGGGCAGGGTCCGCGCAACACTGAAGCTTTCTTT; cdr3_aa: CASSIGQGPRNTEAFF
d_call: TRBD2; j_call: TRBJ2-5; v_call: TRBV7-9; clone_size: once; cdr3_nt: TGTGCCAGCAGCACCCTGACTAGCGGGAATAGAGTCAAAAAACAAGAGACCCAGTACTTC; cdr3_aa: CASSTLTSGNRVKKQETQYF
d_call: TRBD2; j_call: TRBJ2-1; v_call: TRBV7-9; clone_size: few; cdr3_nt: TGTGCCTCACGGGGGGGTAGCACCTACAATGAGCAGTTCTTC; cdr3_aa: CASRGGSTYNEQFF
d_call: TRBD2; j_call: TRBJ2-5; v_call: TRBV28; clone_size: -; cdr3_nt: TGTGCCACCTTAGAAAGCGGGAGCGGAGAGACCCAGTACTTC; cdr3_aa: CATLESGSGETQYF
d_call: TRBD2; j_call: TRBJ2-3; v_call: TRBV5-8; clone_size: few; cdr3_nt: TGTGCCAGCAGCTTTCGGGGGGCAGATACGCAGTATTTT; cdr3_aa: CASSFRGADTQYF
d_call: TRBD1; j_call: TRBJ2-2; v_call: TRBV10-3; clone_size: -; cdr3_nt: TGTGCCATCAGTTACAGGGGTCCCACCGGGGAGCTGTTTTTT; cdr3_aa: CAISYRGPTGELFF
d_call: -; j_call: TRBJ2-1; v_call: TRBV20-1; clone_size: -; cdr3_nt: TGCAGTGCTAGTCGAGGGGGGGGAACTGAGCAGTTCTTC; cdr3_aa: CSASRGGGTEQFF